The clone carrying this T cell receptor beta chain was found a few times. This record comes from a study of blood T cell repertoires in COVID-19. Study-wide context: Whether acute or convalescent, the COVID-19 samples came from the United States, Italy and Spain. The cDNA or gDNA used as material had been derived from T cells, B-cell-depleted T cells, or PBMCs.

In the source study's methods: Nucleated cell counts were estimated from reference gene primer amplification. Profiled with immunoSEQ multiplex PCR; TCRdb holds only in-frame clones, not every one. The V and J calls and the clone size are those of that table, but D and trimming were determined from the DNA. Found here are 200,000 to 250,000 clones, roughly 80% of them singletons; the top ten hold about 3.2%. The CDR3 runs to 14 residues. Germline CDR1 reads SGHRS; CDR2 reads YFSETQ. The V and J ends lost 0 bases and 3 bases respectively, with 8 bases between them. The source of this sequence is a woman aged 18-29 years with acute or convalescent COVID-19. The sample was peripheral blood. The V call is TRBV5-1, the J call TRBJ2-3, with D possibly TRBD1 on 5 matching bases. CDR3 nucleotide sequence: TGCGCCAGCAGCTTGGGACAGAAAACAGATACGCAGTATTTT. As protein: CASSLGQKTDTQYF.